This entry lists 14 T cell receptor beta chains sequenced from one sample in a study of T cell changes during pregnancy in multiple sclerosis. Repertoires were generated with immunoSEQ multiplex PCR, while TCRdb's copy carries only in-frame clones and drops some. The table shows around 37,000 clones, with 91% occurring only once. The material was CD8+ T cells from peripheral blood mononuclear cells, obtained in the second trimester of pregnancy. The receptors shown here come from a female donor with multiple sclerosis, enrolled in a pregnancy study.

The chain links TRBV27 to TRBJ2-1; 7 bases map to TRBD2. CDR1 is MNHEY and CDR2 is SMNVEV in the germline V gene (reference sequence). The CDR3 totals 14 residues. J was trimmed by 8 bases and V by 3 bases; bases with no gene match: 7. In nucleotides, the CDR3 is TGTGCCAGCAGTTTTTGGGCAGGGAGGGATGAGCAGTTCTTC. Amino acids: CASSFWAGRDEQFF.

In DNA form, the CDR3 reads TGTGCCAGCAGCCACACAGGGGGCACGAACACCGGGGAGCTGTTTTTT. It codes for CASSHTGGTNTGELFF. The V call is TRBV11-2, the J call TRBJ2-2; 9 nucleotides align to TRBD1. Per the germline V gene, CDR1 is SGHAT and CDR2 is FQNNGV. The CDR3 is 16 amino acids. Germline trimming cut 5 bases from V and 0 bases from J; bases unmatched to any gene: 4.

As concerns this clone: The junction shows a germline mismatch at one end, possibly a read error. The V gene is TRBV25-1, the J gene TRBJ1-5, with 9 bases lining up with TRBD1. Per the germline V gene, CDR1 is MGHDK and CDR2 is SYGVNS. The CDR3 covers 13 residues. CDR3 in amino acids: CASRGQGHQPQHF. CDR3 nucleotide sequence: TGTGCCAGCAGGGGACAGGGACATCAGCCCCAACATTTT.

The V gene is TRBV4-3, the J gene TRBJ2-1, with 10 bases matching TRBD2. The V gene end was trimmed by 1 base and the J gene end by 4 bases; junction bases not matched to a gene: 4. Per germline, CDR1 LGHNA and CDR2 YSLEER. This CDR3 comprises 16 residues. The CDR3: CASSQVSGGGYNEQFF. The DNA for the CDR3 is TGCGCCAGCAGCCAAGTAAGCGGGGGGGGTTACAATGAGCAGTTCTTC.

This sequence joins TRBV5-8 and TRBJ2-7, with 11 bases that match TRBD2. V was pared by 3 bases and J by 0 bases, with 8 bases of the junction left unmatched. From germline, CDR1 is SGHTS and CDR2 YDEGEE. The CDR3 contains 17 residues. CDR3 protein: CASSSGTSGTYSYEQYF. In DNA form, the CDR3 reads TGTGCCAGCAGCTCCGGGACTAGCGGCACTTACTCCTACGAGCAGTACTTC.

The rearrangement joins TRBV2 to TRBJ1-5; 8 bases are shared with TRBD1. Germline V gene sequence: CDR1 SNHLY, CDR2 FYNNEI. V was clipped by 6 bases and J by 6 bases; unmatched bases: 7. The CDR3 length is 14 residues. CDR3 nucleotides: TGTGCCAGCAGAGACAGGGGAGGATCTCAGCCCCAGCATTTT. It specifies CASRDRGGSQPQHF. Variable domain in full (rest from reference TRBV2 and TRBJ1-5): EPEVTQTPSHQVTQMGQEVILRCVPISNHLYFYWYRQILGQKVEFLVSFYNNEISEKSEIFDDQFSVERPDGSNFTLKIRSTKLEDSAMYFCASRDRGGSQPQHFGDGTRLSIL.

The CDR3 spells CASSEFKGVEKLFF. The DNA for the CDR3 is TGTGCCAGCAGTGAATTTAAGGGGGTTGAAAAACTGTTTTTT. This rearrangement joins TRBV2 to TRBJ1-4; weak D call: TRBD1 (6 bases). The germline V gene encodes CDR1 SNHLY and CDR2 FYNNEI. Trimming left V 2 bases short and J 7 bases short, with 11 bases between. The CDR3 sequence is 14 residues long.

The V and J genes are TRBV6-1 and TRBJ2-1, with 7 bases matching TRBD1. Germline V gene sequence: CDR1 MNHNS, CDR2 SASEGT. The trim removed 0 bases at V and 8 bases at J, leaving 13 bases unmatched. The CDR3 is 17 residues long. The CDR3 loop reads CASSEARRDRPFDEQFF. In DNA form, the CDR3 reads TGTGCCAGCAGTGAAGCCCGACGGGACAGACCTTTTGATGAGCAGTTCTTC.

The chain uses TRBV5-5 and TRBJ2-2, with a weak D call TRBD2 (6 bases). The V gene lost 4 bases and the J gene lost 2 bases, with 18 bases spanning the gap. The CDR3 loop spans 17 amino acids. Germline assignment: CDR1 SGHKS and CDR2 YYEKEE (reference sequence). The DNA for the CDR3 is TGTGCCAGCAGCCCTCCGGGACTCCGTTCCAACACCGGGGAGCTGTTTTTT. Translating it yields CASSPPGLRSNTGELFF.

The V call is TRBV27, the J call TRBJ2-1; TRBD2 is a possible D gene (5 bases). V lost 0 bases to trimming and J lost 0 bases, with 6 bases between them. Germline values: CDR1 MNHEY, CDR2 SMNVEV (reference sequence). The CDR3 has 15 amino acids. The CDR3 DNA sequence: TGTGCCAGCAGTTTATCTGGGAGCTCCTACAATGAGCAGTTCTTC. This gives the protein CASSLSGSSYNEQFF.

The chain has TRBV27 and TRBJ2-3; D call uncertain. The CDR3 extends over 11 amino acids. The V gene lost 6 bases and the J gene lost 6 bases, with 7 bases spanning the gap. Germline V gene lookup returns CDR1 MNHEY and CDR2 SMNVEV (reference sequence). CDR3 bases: TGTGCCAGCAGCCTCGGGGATACGCAGTATTTT. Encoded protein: CASSLGDTQYF.

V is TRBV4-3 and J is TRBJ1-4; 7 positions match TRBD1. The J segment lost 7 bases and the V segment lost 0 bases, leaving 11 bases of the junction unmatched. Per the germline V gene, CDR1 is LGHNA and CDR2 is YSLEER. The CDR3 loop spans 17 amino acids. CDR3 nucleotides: TGCGCCAGCAGCCAAGATCTCCTGAGGGGGCGCGGTGAAAAACTGTTTTTT. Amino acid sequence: CASSQDLLRGRGEKLFF.

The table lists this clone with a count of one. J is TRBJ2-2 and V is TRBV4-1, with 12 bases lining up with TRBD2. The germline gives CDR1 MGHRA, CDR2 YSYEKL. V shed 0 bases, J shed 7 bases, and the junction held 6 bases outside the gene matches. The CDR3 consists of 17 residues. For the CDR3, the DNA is TGCGCCAGCAGCCAAGATTCCCTAGCGGGGGGGCTCGGGGAGCTGTTTTTT. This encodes CASSQDSLAGGLGELFF.

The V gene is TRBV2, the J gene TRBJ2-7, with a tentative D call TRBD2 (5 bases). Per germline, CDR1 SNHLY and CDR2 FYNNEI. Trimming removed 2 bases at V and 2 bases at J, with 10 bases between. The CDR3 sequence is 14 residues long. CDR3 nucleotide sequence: TGTGCCAGCAGTGAACCCAGCGGACCCTACGAGCAGTACTTC. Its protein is CASSEPSGPYEQYF. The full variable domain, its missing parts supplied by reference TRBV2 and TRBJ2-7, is EPEVTQTPSHQVTQMGQEVILRCVPISNHLYFYWYRQILGQKVEFLVSFYNNEISEKSEIFDDQFSVERPDGSNFTLKIRSTKLEDSAMYFCASSEPSGPYEQYFGPGTRLTVT.